Shown below are 7 T cell receptor beta chains from a single sample sequenced in a study of cytomegalovirus exposure and HLA in healthy donors. Only in-frame clones appear in the TCRdb table, and some are missing; sequencing was by immunoSEQ multiplex PCR. Counted here are approximately 160,000 clones, less than 90% occurring once; the ten biggest clones make up about a tenth. The sample comprised PBMCs. The source is a man aged 25-45 years in good health and CMV-seropositive.

V usage is TRBV4-1 and J usage is TRBJ2-7; 9 bases are shared with TRBD2. Germline V gene lookup returns CDR1 MGHRA and CDR2 YSYEKL. The V gene end was trimmed by 2 bases and the J gene end by 3 bases; junction bases not matched to a gene: 5. CDR3 size: 15 residues. The CDR3: CASSQSAGGLYEQYF. CDR3 nucleotide sequence: TGCGCCAGCAGCCAATCAGCGGGAGGACTCTACGAGCAGTACTTC.

The V gene is TRBV19, the J gene TRBJ1-1; 7 bases match TRBD1. Germline values: CDR1 LNHDA, CDR2 SQIVND (reference sequence). The J segment lost 6 bases and the V segment lost 5 bases, leaving 9 bases of the junction unmatched. The CDR3 is 14 amino acids. The CDR3 region has the DNA TGTGCCAGTAGTCCAATCACAGGGGCGCCTGAAGCTTTCTTT. Its translation is CASSPITGAPEAFF. Full variable domain (outside the CDR3, taken from reference TRBV19 and TRBJ1-1): DGGITQSPKYLFRKEGQNVTLSCEQNLNHDAMYWYRQDPGQGLRLIYYSQIVNDFQKGDIAEGYSVSREKKESFPLTVTSAQKNPTAFYLCASSPITGAPEAFFGQGTRLTVV.

V and J are TRBV10-3 and TRBJ1-4, with 7 positions matching TRBD1. Germline-derived CDR1 and CDR2 are ENHRY and SYGVKD. This CDR3 comprises 17 residues. V was clipped by 2 bases and J by 8 bases; unmatched bases: 14. The CDR3 sequence is CAISEGQGGSSREKLFF. In DNA, the CDR3 is TGTGCCATCAGTGAGGGGCAGGGGGGTTCTTCGCGGGAAAAACTGTTTTTT.

The J gene is TRBJ1-2, the V gene TRBV19; D is undetermined. The CDR3 extends over 12 amino acids. V lost 5 bases and J 7 bases, leaving 11 bases between the germline ends. Germline V lookup: CDR1 LNHDA, CDR2 SQIVND (reference sequence). The CDR3 DNA is TGTGCCAGTAGTGCTGACTTCCGTGGCTACACCTTC. Amino acid sequence: CASSADFRGYTF.

V gene TRBV2 combines with J gene TRBJ1-5; 12 positions match TRBD1. Germline V gene sequence: CDR1 SNHLY, CDR2 FYNNEI. After removal of 8 bases from V and 0 bases from J, the junction contained 5 bases not matched to a gene. The CDR3 spans 16 residues. The CDR3: CASRDRGPLSNQPQHF. CDR3 nucleotides: TGTGCCAGCCGGGACAGGGGGCCGCTTAGCAATCAGCCCCAGCATTTT.

The rearrangement joins TRBV7-9 to TRBJ2-1; possible D gene TRBD2, 5 bases. This CDR3 has 15 amino acids. Germline CDR1 SEHNR, CDR2 FQNEAQ (reference sequence). V was pared by 4 bases and J by 6 bases, with 16 bases between. The CDR3 loop is CASSSELGRGNEQFF. The CDR3 DNA reads TGTGCCAGCAGCTCGGAACTAGGCCGTGGCAATGAGCAGTTCTTC. Filled out from reference TRBV7-9 and TRBJ2-1, the complete variable domain reads DTGVSQNPRHKITKRGQNVTFRCDPISEHNRLYWYRQTLGQGPEFLTYFQNEAQLEKSRLLSDRFSAERPKGSFSTLEIQRTEQGDSAMYLCASSSELGRGNEQFFGPGTRLTVL.

The chain joins TRBV5-6 to TRBJ1-5; D is unclear. The CDR3 runs 16 residues. The V gene's germline CDR1 is SGHDT and CDR2 YYEEEE. V was shortened by 3 bases and J by 2 bases, with 15 bases between the two germline ends. The CDR3 is CASSYHGSTGNQPQHF. DNA for the CDR3: TGTGCCAGCAGCTACCATGGGAGTACGGGCAATCAGCCCCAGCATTTT.